This T cell receptor beta chain is from a study of control samples from healthy donors and cancer patients. The germline V gene encodes CDR1 LGHDT and CDR2 YNNKEL (reference sequence). The CDR3 is 16 amino acids. The trim removed 0 bases at V and 3 bases at J, leaving 2 bases unmatched. Method: immunoSEQ multiplex PCR; TCRdb's copy keeps in-frame clones and lacks some. The table shows approximately 100,000 clones, with around nine tenths occurring only once. The sample comprised blood. The clonotype was recovered from a man in his thirties or forties in good health. This rearrangement joins TRBV3-1 (or the pseudogene TRBV3-2) to TRBJ2-5; 12 bases line up with TRBD2. CDR3: CASSQEASGGEETQYF. The CDR3 DNA reads TGTGCCAGCAGCCAAGAGGCTAGCGGGGGGGAAGAGACCCAGTACTTC.